The 23 T cell receptor beta chains below all came from one sample that was sequenced in a study of cytomegalovirus exposure and HLA in healthy donors. Primers included in the PCR were 60 Vbeta and 13 Jbeta primers. The data were produced by immunoSEQ multiplex PCR, yet TCRdb's version contains in-frame clones alone and is incomplete. The table has approximately 38,000 clones, about 79% seen once. The sequencing input was PBMCs. The receptors stem from a woman aged 18-30 years in good health and CMV-seronegative.

In this sample, this clone turned up once. The chain joins TRBV5-1 to TRBJ1-1; TRBD1 is a possible D gene (5 bases). The CDR3 loop spans 13 amino acids. Germline assignment: CDR1 SGHRS and CDR2 YFSETQ. The germline V and J ends were trimmed by 4 bases and 4 bases, with 11 bases remaining between them. The CDR3 coding sequence is TGCGCCAGCAGCCTGATCCAGGGCACTGAAGCTTTCTTT. This translates into CASSLIQGTEAFF. Combining the CDR3 with reference TRBV5-1 and TRBJ1-1 gives the whole variable domain KAGVTQTPRYLIKTRGQQVTLSCSPISGHRSVSWYQQTPGQGLQFLFEYFSETQRNKGNFPGRFSGRQFSNSRSEMNVSTLELGDSALYLCASSLIQGTEAFFGQGTRLTVV.

As concerns this clone: One end of the junction is discordant with germline, which a read error may explain. The chain joins TRBV6-5 to TRBJ1-2, with D maybe TRBD1 (6 bases). This CDR3 is built from 13 residues. CDR1 is MNHEY, CDR2 SVGAGI, per germline. The CDR3 region has the DNA TGTGCCAGCAGCCGTGGTGGGGGCTATGGCTACCCCTTC. Translation: CASSRGGGYGYPF.

This rearrangement joins TRBV7-2 to TRBJ2-7; D is undetermined. This CDR3 comprises 14 residues. Trimming shortened V by 1 base and J by 2 bases, and 9 bases separated the two germline ends. The V gene's germline CDR1 is SGHTA and CDR2 FQGNSA. The CDR3 DNA reads as TGTGCCAGCAGCTTAGACCGACTCACCTACGAGCAGTACTTC. This encodes CASSLDRLTYEQYF. Full variable domain (outside the CDR3, taken from reference TRBV7-2 and TRBJ2-7): GAGVSQSPSNKVTEKGKDVELRCDPISGHTALYWYRQSLGQGLEFLIYFQGNSAPDKSGLPSDRFSAERTGGSVSTLTIQRTQQEDSAVYLCASSLDRLTYEQYFGPGTRLTVT.

The V call is TRBV19, the J call TRBJ1-2; a weak D match, TRBD1 (6 bases). Deletions cut 5 bases from V and 3 bases from J, with 16 bases between. The CDR3 is 15 amino acids. Per germline, CDR1 LNHDA and CDR2 SQIVND (reference sequence). In DNA, the CDR3 is TGTGCCAGTAGTCCAGAGTCGGGGGGGCACTATGGCTACACCTTC. Its translation is CASSPESGGHYGYTF.

J is TRBJ1-3 and V is TRBV7-9; 7 bases are shared with TRBD1. The CDR3 is 14 amino acids. Germline CDR1 is SEHNR and CDR2 is FQNEAQ (reference sequence). V dropped 5 bases and J dropped 4; count of bases not matched to a gene: 5. The CDR3 sequence is CASSRTGPGNTIYF. DNA for the CDR3: TGTGCCAGCAGCCGGACAGGTCCCGGAAACACCATATATTTT.

The V call is TRBV5-1, the J call TRBJ1-4, with D perhaps matching TRBD1 (6 bases). Trimming took off 0 bases at V and 7 bases at J, with 13 bases between the two ends. The CDR3 has 15 residues. The germline V gene has CDR1 SGHRS and CDR2 YFSETQ. CDR3 sequence: CASSLVQGNFEKLFF. The CDR3 nucleotides are TGCGCCAGCAGCTTGGTACAGGGAAACTTTGAAAAACTGTTTTTT.

To note about this clone: A read error may account for a junction end that differs from germline. The CDR3 spells CASSLQQVIDGYPF. The CDR3 bases are TGCGCCAGCAGCCTCCAACAGGTTATCGATGGCTACCCCTTC. This chain links TRBV5-1 with TRBJ1-2, with a possible D match to TRBD1 (5 bases). CDR1 is SGHRS, CDR2 YFSETQ, per germline. This CDR3 is 14 amino acids long.

The J gene is TRBJ2-7, the V gene TRBV7-2; 7 positions match TRBD1. Germline CDR1 reads SGHTA; CDR2 reads FQGNSA. V was pared by 6 bases and J by 3 bases, with 11 bases of the junction left unmatched. CDR3 size: 15 residues. In DNA, the CDR3 is TGTGCCAGCAGTCCCACAGGGGATGGATTCTACGAGCAGTACTTC. Protein: CASSPTGDGFYEQYF.

This clone was seen only a few times. V and J are TRBV6-4 and TRBJ2-3, with D possibly TRBD2 on 5 matching bases. Per germline, CDR1 MRHNA and CDR2 SNTAGT. Trimming pared 5 bases from V and 4 bases from J, leaving 16 bases between. This CDR3 comprises 15 residues. Written as DNA, the CDR3 is TGTGCCAGCAGTCAGGAGGCAGGAGCGGCAGATACGCAGTATTTT. Its protein product is CASSQEAGAADTQYF.

V and J are TRBV7-3 and TRBJ2-2; 9 bases match TRBD2. V was pared by 5 bases and J by 3 bases, with 7 bases of the junction left unmatched. The CDR3 is 16 residues long. Germline loops: CDR1 SGHTA, CDR2 FQGTGA. This CDR3 reads CASSAKVAGDTGELFF. Written as DNA, the CDR3 is TGTGCCAGCAGCGCCAAGGTAGCGGGGGACACCGGGGAGCTGTTTTTT.

Worth noting for this clone: This same CDR3 is encoded by further DNA sequences in the sample. The J gene is TRBJ1-6, the V gene TRBV5-4; the D gene is possibly TRBD1 (5 bases). Germline CDR1 SGHNT, CDR2 YYREEE (reference sequence). CDR3 length: 14 residues. Trimming took off 0 bases at V and 5 bases at J, with 6 bases between the two ends. In nucleotides, the CDR3 is TGTGCCAGCAGCTTGGACAGGAATAATTCACCCCTCCACTTT. Translation: CASSLDRNNSPLHF.

This clone was recorded only once. The J gene is TRBJ1-1, the V gene TRBV7-9; TRBD1 matches 7 bases. V dropped 5 bases and J dropped 6; count of bases not matched to a gene: 18. The CDR3 loop spans 17 amino acids. Germline V gene data show CDR1 as SEHNR and CDR2 as FQNEAQ (reference sequence). The CDR3 DNA reads TGTGCCAGCAGCCCCAAGGGCAGGGGGGCACAGGCGGCTGAAGCTTTCTTT. It yields the protein CASSPKGRGAQAAEAFF.

The chain couples TRBV11-2 to TRBJ2-7, with D perhaps matching TRBD2 (7 bases). The CDR3 sequence is 15 residues long. Deletions cut 1 base from V and 3 bases from J, with 13 bases between. The germline V gene encodes CDR1 SGHAT and CDR2 FQNNGV. CDR3 region: CASSLGVGGGYEQYF. The CDR3 nucleotides are TGTGCCAGCAGCTTAGGGGTGGGAGGGGGCTACGAGCAGTACTTC. The whole variable domain, remainder taken from reference TRBV11-2 and TRBJ2-7, is EAGVAQSPRYKIIEKRQSVAFWCNPISGHATLYWYQQILGQGPKLLIQFQNNGVVDDSQLPKDRFSAERLKGVDSTLKIQPAKLEDSAVYLCASSLGVGGGYEQYFGPGTRLTVT.

The chain carries TRBV4-1 and TRBJ2-7, with D possibly TRBD2 on 5 matching bases. V lost 1 base and J 2 bases, leaving 9 bases between the germline ends. Per germline, CDR1 MGHRA and CDR2 YSYEKL. There are 14 residues in the CDR3. CDR3 in amino acids: CASSQGERTYEQYF. For the CDR3, the DNA is TGCGCCAGCAGCCAAGGGGAGAGAACCTACGAGCAGTACTTC.

The chain has TRBV6-1 and TRBJ1-2; 9 bases fit TRBD1. From germline, CDR1 is MNHNS and CDR2 SASEGT. V lost 7 bases, J lost 5 bases, and 5 bases stayed unmatched. CDR3 length: 13 amino acids. CDR3 in DNA: TGTGCCAGCACAGACAGGGGGTGGTATGGCTACACCTTC. It translates to CASTDRGWYGYTF.

This chain connects TRBV5-6 to TRBJ1-1; TRBD1 might be the D (6 bases). Germline V gene lookup returns CDR1 SGHDT and CDR2 YYEEEE. The germline V and J ends were trimmed by 4 bases and 4 bases, with 14 bases remaining between them. The CDR3 sequence is 14 residues long. The CDR3 DNA sequence: TGTGCCAGCAGCAGACGACAGGTCTCCACTGAAGCTTTCTTT. This translates into CASSRRQVSTEAFF. The full variable domain, in which reference TRBV5-6 and TRBJ1-1 provide the parts outside the CDR3, is DAGVTQSPTHLIKTRGQQVTLRCSPKSGHDTVSWYQQALGQGPQFIFQYYEEEERQRGNFPDRFSGHQFPNYSSELNVNALLLGDSALYLCASSRRQVSTEAFFGQGTRLTVV.

The rearrangement joins TRBV6-1 to TRBJ1-1, with unresolved D. The CDR3 sequence is 11 residues long. Trimming took 6 bases from V and 7 from J, leaving 9 bases between them. Germline V gene sequence: CDR1 MNHNS, CDR2 SASEGT. The chain's CDR3 is CASRQLLEAFF. Here the CDR3 DNA reads TGTGCCAGCAGACAGCTCCTTGAAGCTTTCTTT.

The rearrangement links TRBV5-1 to TRBJ1-3; weak D call: TRBD1 (6 bases). V lost 3 bases to trimming and J lost 4 bases, with 11 bases between them. Germline-derived CDR1 and CDR2 are SGHRS and YFSETQ. This CDR3 has 14 amino acids. CDR3 DNA sequence: TGCGCCAGCAGCTCGCAGGGGACGGGAAACACCATATATTTT. Translating it yields CASSSQGTGNTIYF.

V gene TRBV19 combines with J gene TRBJ1-2; tentative D call: TRBD1 (5 bases). V was trimmed by 1 base and J by 2 bases, leaving 11 bases between them. The CDR3 covers 15 residues. Germline V gene lookup returns CDR1 LNHDA and CDR2 SQIVND (reference sequence). CDR3 in amino acids: CASSIVRGVNYGYTF. The CDR3 nucleotides are TGTGCCAGTAGTATAGTAAGGGGTGTCAACTATGGCTACACCTTC.

Concerning this clone: A read error may produce the germline difference seen at one junction end. The chain's CDR3 is CAWSALDINHYGYPF. CDR3 DNA: TGTGCCTGGAGTGCTCTGGACATCAATCACTATGGCTACCCCTTC. V gene TRBV30 combines with J gene TRBJ1-2; TRBD1 is a possible D gene (5 bases). In germline, CDR1 is GTSNPN, CDR2 SVGIG (reference sequence). CDR3 size: 15 residues.

The chain recombines TRBV5-4 with TRBJ2-5; TRBD2 matches at 8 bases. Germline V lookup: CDR1 SGHNT, CDR2 YYREEE (reference sequence). This CDR3 has 14 residues. V lost 0 bases, J lost 4 bases, and 2 bases stayed unmatched. CDR3 nucleotides: TGTGCCAGCAGCTTGGGGCTAGCGGGAGAGACCCAGTACTTC. This encodes CASSLGLAGETQYF.

This clone was observed once. This chain connects TRBV4-1 to TRBJ2-5; 8 bases are shared with TRBD2. CDR3 length: 15 residues. Germline trimming cut 1 base from V and 2 bases from J; bases unmatched to any gene: 3. Per the germline V gene, CDR1 is MGHRA and CDR2 is YSYEKL. DNA of the CDR3: TGCGCCAGCAGCCAAGTTGGACTAGCACAAGAGACCCAGTACTTC. Protein product: CASSQVGLAQETQYF.

This clone was found a few times. The chain uses TRBV12-5 and TRBJ2-1, with 10 nucleotides matching TRBD1. V lost 0 bases to trimming and J lost 8 bases; unmatched junction nucleotides: 7. Germline CDR1 and CDR2: LGHNT and FRNRAP. The length of the CDR3 is 16 residues. CDR3 in amino acids: CASGLVLGQGGDEQFF. DNA of the CDR3: TGTGCTAGTGGTTTGGTACTAGGACAGGGGGGCGATGAGCAGTTCTTC.